The 23 T cell receptor beta chains presented below share a single source sample, sequenced in a study of memory CD4+ T cells and cytomegalovirus serostatus. Single viable CD3+CD4+CD8-CD45RO+ cells were sorted as the memory CD4+ T cells. The method was immunoSEQ multiplex PCR; TCRdb's version includes in-frame clones alone and lacks a portion of them. The data contain over 65,000 clones, roughly three quarters of them singletons. The sample consisted of memory CD4+ T cells from blood. The receptors here all came from an adult in good health and CMV-seropositive.

This clone has more than one count but fewer than ten. The CDR3 reads CASSLGPSRGNQPQHF. DNA for the CDR3: TGTGCCAGCTCACTAGGACCGTCCCGGGGCAATCAGCCCCAGCATTTT. This sequence joins TRBV18 and TRBJ1-5; D uncertain. This CDR3 has 16 amino acids. Germline assignment: CDR1 KGHSH and CDR2 LQKENI. The V end was cut by 4 bases, the J end by 2 bases, with 15 bases between.

This rearrangement joins TRBV15 to TRBJ1-5, with D perhaps matching TRBD1 (6 bases). This CDR3 spans 15 amino acids. Germline-derived CDR1 and CDR2 are LNHNV and YYDKDF (reference sequence). Trimming pared 0 bases from V and 6 bases from J, leaving 12 bases between. The chain's CDR3 is CATSRDPGGGQPQHF. CDR3 sequence (DNA): TGTGCCACCAGCAGAGATCCGGGGGGCGGTCAGCCCCAGCATTTT.

The rearrangement links TRBV29-1 to TRBJ1-3; no reliable D call. Germline loops: CDR1 SQVTM, CDR2 ANQGSEA. The CDR3 is 12 amino acids. V lost 6 bases and J lost 0, with 6 bases in between. This CDR3 reads CSVRGSGNTIYF. CDR3 nucleotide sequence: TGCAGCGTCCGGGGCTCTGGAAACACCATATATTTT.

CDR3 coding DNA: TGTGCCAGCCGACAGGGAGGGACAGATACGCAGTATTTT. Its translation: CASRQGGTDTQYF. The V call is TRBV5-4, the J call TRBJ2-3; D assignment may be TRBD1 or TRBD2 (7 bases each). CDR1 is SGHNT and CDR2 is YYREEE in the germline V gene (reference sequence). V gave up 7 bases and J gave up 3 bases, with 12 bases separating them. This CDR3 has 13 amino acids.

The chain joins TRBV6-6 to TRBJ1-2, with D tentatively TRBD1 (6 bases). The CDR3 runs 14 residues. The V end lost 7 bases, the J end lost 7 bases, and 19 bases lay between the germline ends. In germline, CDR1 is MNHNY, CDR2 SVGAGI (reference sequence). CDR3 bases: TGTGCCAGCACCTTACAGGGTCAGGGGCCTGGCTACACCTTC. Translation: CASTLQGQGPGYTF.

The CDR3 nucleotides are TGTGCCAGCAGCCCCTCGGACATCCCGGGGGCCGAGCAGTACTTC. Encoded protein: CASSPSDIPGAEQYF. V usage is TRBV9 and J usage is TRBJ2-7; tentatively, D is TRBD1 or TRBD2 (6 bases each). Trimming took 4 bases from V and 6 from J, leaving 20 bases between them. The CDR3 totals 15 residues. The germline V gene encodes CDR1 SGDLS and CDR2 YYNGEE. Variable domain in full (rest from reference TRBV9 and TRBJ2-7): DSGVTQTPKHLITATGQRVTLRCSPRSGDLSVYWYQQSLDQGLQFLIQYYNGEERAKGNILERFSAQQFPDLHSELNLSSLELGDSALYFCASSPSDIPGAEQYFGPGTRLTVT.

This chain uses TRBV7-9 with TRBJ2-5; 7 positions agree with TRBD1. Germline loops: CDR1 SEHNR, CDR2 FQNEAQ (reference sequence). This CDR3 comprises 14 residues. V was pared by 5 bases and J by 5 bases, with 8 bases of the junction left unmatched. CDR3 residues: CASSATGVGETQYF. CDR3 sequence (DNA): TGTGCCAGCAGCGCTACAGGGGTCGGCGAGACCCAGTACTTC.

The gene calls are TRBV28 and TRBJ2-3; tentative D call: TRBD1 (6 bases). The length of the CDR3 is 15 residues. The V end lost 6 bases, the J end lost 2 bases, and 15 bases lay between the germline ends. From germline, CDR1 is MDHEN and CDR2 SYDVKM. The CDR3 reads CASSQMTGVTDTQYF. CDR3 DNA: TGTGCCAGCAGCCAGATGACAGGCGTCACAGATACGCAGTATTTT. The full variable domain, rest sourced from reference TRBV28 and TRBJ2-3, is DVKVTQSSRYLVKRTGEKVFLECVQDMDHENMFWYRQDPGLGLRLIYFSYDVKMKEKGDIPEGYSVSREKKERFSLILESASTNQTSMYLCASSQMTGVTDTQYFGPGTRLTVL.

The table lists this clone with a few counts. The chain uses TRBV7-2 and TRBJ2-2, with a tentative D call TRBD2 (6 bases). With 9 bases removed from V and 0 bases from J, the gap between germline ends came to 11 bases. Germline V gives CDR1 SGHTA, CDR2 FQGNSA. The CDR3 is 14 residues long. CDR3 sequence (DNA): TGTGCCAGTGGCGGGGACGCGAACACCGGGGAGCTGTTTTTT. Amino acids: CASGGDANTGELFF. The full variable domain, with the rest looked up from reference TRBV7-2 and TRBJ2-2, is GAGVSQSPSNKVTEKGKDVELRCDPISGHTALYWYRQSLGQGLEFLIYFQGNSAPDKSGLPSDRFSAERTGGSVSTLTIQRTQQEDSAVYLCASGGDANTGELFFGEGSRLTVL.

This chain uses TRBV6-5 with TRBJ2-7; maybe TRBD1 (5 bases). CDR3 length: 15 amino acids. Trimming took off 10 bases at V and 4 bases at J, with 23 bases between the two ends. The V gene's germline CDR1 is MNHEY and CDR2 SVGAGI. CDR3 bases: TGTGCCACCTTAACCTACCTCCCTACAGGATACGAGCAGTACTTC. As protein: CATLTYLPTGYEQYF.

The CDR3 protein is CASSQQGAGANVLTF. CDR3 sequence (DNA): TGTGCCAGTAGTCAACAGGGTGCTGGGGCCAACGTCCTGACTTTC. The chain is built from TRBV19 and TRBJ2-6; possibly TRBD1 for D (6 bases). Trimming took off 5 bases at V and 2 bases at J, with 10 bases between the two ends. CDR3 size: 15 residues. Germline CDR1 is LNHDA and CDR2 is SQIVND (reference sequence). Variable domain in full (rest from reference TRBV19 and TRBJ2-6): DGGITQSPKYLFRKEGQNVTLSCEQNLNHDAMYWYRQDPGQGLRLIYYSQIVNDFQKGDIAEGYSVSREKKESFPLTVTSAQKNPTAFYLCASSQQGAGANVLTFGAGSRLTVL.

In its sample, this clone ranks as medium-sized. The V gene is TRBV30, the J gene TRBJ1-5; D uncertain. Trimming shortened V by 1 base and J by 6 bases, and 10 bases separated the two germline ends. Germline assignment: CDR1 GTSNPN and CDR2 SVGIG (reference sequence). There are 13 residues in the CDR3. The CDR3 DNA sequence: TGTGCCTGGAGTGAGGAGGCCGTTCAGCCCCAGCATTTT. Amino acids: CAWSEEAVQPQHF.

The chain is built from TRBV7-8 and TRBJ1-1; no clear D gene. Germline-derived CDR1 and CDR2 are SGHVS and FQNEAQ. Between the trimmed V and J ends, which lost 4 bases and 0 bases, there was a span of 12 bases. This CDR3 contains 15 residues. CDR3 sequence (DNA): TGTGCCAGCAGCTACTCGGGAGCGATGAACACTGAAGCTTTCTTT. Translating gives CASSYSGAMNTEAFF.

Comments on this clone: The same CDR3 is also encoded by other DNA sequences in this sample. This rearrangement joins TRBV30 to TRBJ1-5; the D is unclear. V dropped 0 bases and J dropped 3 bases, with 9 bases sitting between them. Germline V gene sequence: CDR1 GTSNPN, CDR2 SVGIG (reference sequence). The CDR3 has 14 residues. The CDR3 region has the DNA TGTGCCTGGAGTGTAAGCACTGACAATCAGCCCCAGCATTTT. Its translation: CAWSVSTDNQPQHF.

The J gene is TRBJ2-4, the V gene TRBV18, with TRBD2 identical over 8 bases. Per the germline V gene, CDR1 is KGHSH and CDR2 is LQKENI. With 1 base clipped from V and 2 bases from J, the junction kept 4 bases outside the gene matches. The CDR3 extends over 16 amino acids. CDR3 protein: CASSPLDSGTKNIQYF. CDR3 coding DNA: TGTGCCAGCTCACCACTCGATAGCGGGACCAAAAACATTCAGTACTTC.

The gene calls are TRBV19 and TRBJ1-5, with 8 bases that match TRBD1. CDR1 LNHDA and CDR2 SQIVND come from the germline V gene (reference sequence). The V gene end was trimmed by 5 bases and the J gene end by 5 bases; junction bases not matched to a gene: 2. This CDR3 contains 13 residues. The CDR3 nucleotides read TGTGCCAGTAGTCTACAGGGGGATCAGCCCCAGCATTTT. This encodes CASSLQGDQPQHF.

The V gene is TRBV5-1, the J gene TRBJ2-7, with TRBD2 matching 8 bases. Trimming took 4 bases from V and 3 from J; bases not matched to a gene: 9. Germline CDR1 is SGHRS and CDR2 is YFSETQ. The CDR3 extends over 15 amino acids. In nucleotides, the CDR3 is TGCGCCAGCAGCCTAAACGGGGGGGCCCTCTACGAGCAGTACTTC. Translating it yields CASSLNGGALYEQYF.

This clone turned up a few times. The chain has TRBV6-6 and TRBJ2-1; possibly TRBD1 for D (6 bases). Germline V gives CDR1 MNHNY, CDR2 SVGAGI (reference sequence). This CDR3 is built from 13 residues. V was trimmed by 2 bases and J by 8 bases, leaving 10 bases between them. The CDR3, as DNA: TGTGCCAGCAGTTACAAGGGACACGATGAGCAGTTCTTC. Translated: CASSYKGHDEQFF.

The genes are TRBV30 and TRBJ1-5; D is ambiguous. Germline V gives CDR1 GTSNPN, CDR2 SVGIG (reference sequence). The CDR3 sequence is 13 residues long. V gave up 2 bases and J gave up 2 bases, with 7 bases separating them. CDR3 loop: CAWSPSGNQPQHF. The CDR3 bases are TGTGCCTGGAGTCCGTCAGGCAATCAGCCCCAGCATTTT.

The chain is built from TRBV10-1 and TRBJ2-3; 8 nucleotides align to TRBD2. Germline lookup yields CDR1 WNHNN and CDR2 SYGVQD (reference sequence). This CDR3 contains 14 residues. V lost 6 bases to trimming and J lost 3 bases; unmatched junction nucleotides: 5. In DNA, the CDR3 is TGCGCCAGCAGGGATGGACTAGCAACAGATACGCAGTATTTT. Translated: CASRDGLATDTQYF.

The gene calls are TRBV5-1 and TRBJ2-1; 10 bases are a match to TRBD1. V dropped 4 bases and J dropped 7; count of bases not matched to a gene: 8. CDR3 size: 15 residues. The germline V gene encodes CDR1 SGHRS and CDR2 YFSETQ. CDR3 in DNA: TGCGCCAGCAGCCGATCGACAGGGGGCGTAAATGAGCAGTTCTTC. Protein sequence: CASSRSTGGVNEQFF.

The V and J genes are TRBV19 and TRBJ2-5, with 8 bases fitting TRBD2. This CDR3 contains 13 residues. Losses at the gene ends were 5 bases for V and 5 bases for J; bases not matched to a gene: 4. Per germline, CDR1 LNHDA and CDR2 SQIVND (reference sequence). The CDR3 region has the DNA TGTGCCAGTAGTTCAGCGGGAGCCGAGACCCAGTACTTC. It specifies CASSSAGAETQYF.

This chain uses TRBV28 with TRBJ2-2; 7 bases are a match to TRBD2. Unmatched junction bases numbered 3, after V lost 7 bases and J lost 1 base. The V gene's germline CDR1 is MDHEN and CDR2 SYDVKM. The CDR3 sequence is 14 residues long. The CDR3 loop reads CASIPGGNTGELFF. The CDR3 DNA follows: TGTGCCAGCATCCCGGGAGGGAACACCGGGGAGCTGTTTTTT.